Detailed here is one T cell receptor beta chain. The data derive from a study of blood T cells in healthy people across ages. CDR3 length: 15 amino acids. V lost 6 bases and J 1 base, leaving 15 bases between the germline ends. Germline CDR1 MDHEN, CDR2 SYDVKM. Then a second PCR, running about 6 to 11 cycles, was carried out with a sample-barcoded 5' primer and a J-beta primer mix. TCRdb reanalysed the 5' RACE reads using MiXCR and keeps one entry per CDR3 protein. The sample shows approximately 1.5 million distinct CDR3 sequences, 35% to 45% of them seen only once. This clonotype was sampled from a woman aged 18-29 years in good health. Sequenced: blood. This chain joins TRBV28 and TRBJ1-2; maybe TRBD1 (6 bases). CDR3 sequence: CASSGGARLNYGYTF. The CDR3, as DNA: TGTGCCAGCAGCGGGGGCGCGAGGCTTAACTATGGCTACACCTTC.